The 2 T cell receptor beta chains reported below all come from one sample, sequenced in a study of blood T cell repertoires in COVID-19. Assay: immunoSEQ multiplex PCR; the TCRdb copy retains only in-frame clones and omits some. The table has approximately 190,000 clones, 75% to 90% seen once. Sequencing input: peripheral blood. The receptor set was obtained from a man aged 55-75 years with acute or convalescent COVID-19.

The chain couples TRBV6-6 to TRBJ1-1; weak D call: TRBD1 (5 bases). The V end lost 6 bases, the J end lost 7 bases, and 21 bases lay between the germline ends. Germline-derived CDR1 and CDR2 are MNHNY and SVGAGI (reference sequence). CDR3 size: 15 residues. CDR3: CASRTERTLIFEAFF. The CDR3 DNA sequence: TGTGCCAGCAGGACAGAGAGAACCCTCATATTTGAAGCTTTCTTT.

This chain connects TRBV2 to TRBJ2-1; a possible D gene is TRBD2 (7 bases). The CDR3 totals 14 residues. Trimming removed 6 bases at V and 1 base at J, with 10 bases between. Germline V gene data show CDR1 as SNHLY and CDR2 as FYNNEI. The chain's CDR3 is CASRRGGSYNEQFF. The CDR3, as DNA: TGTGCCAGCAGGAGGGGGGGTTCCTACAATGAGCAGTTCTTC.